This T cell receptor beta chain originates from a study of control samples from healthy donors and cancer patients. There are 12 residues in the CDR3. V was shortened by 6 bases and J by 5 bases, with 8 bases between the two germline ends. CDR1 and CDR2 (germline): ENHRY, SYGVKD. The data were produced by immunoSEQ multiplex PCR, yet TCRdb's version contains in-frame clones alone and is incomplete. Seen here are about 98,000 clones, approximately 82% observed once, and the top ten hold 2% to 2.5%. The specimen sequenced was blood. The V and J genes are TRBV10-3 and TRBJ2-1, with D hard to call. The receptor comes from a man between 60 and 70 years old in good health. The CDR3 DNA reads as TGTGCCATCAGGAAGGATGACAATGAGCAGTTCTTC. This sequence encodes CAIRKDDNEQFF.